A selection of T cell receptor beta chains follows, all from one sample in a study of CD8 T cells in Susac syndrome. Each CDR3 protein gets one entry after TCRdb re-called the immunoSEQ multiplex PCR reads with MiXCR. The table lists 150,000 to 200,000 distinct CDR3 sequences, about 91% of them singletons. Source material: CD4+ T cells from PBMCs. Receptor source: a human donor with Susac syndrome. Both conserved end residues are part of each CDR3. The D gene is left open where the match is weak. Part of the rows lack a size; the others show once, few, many or a class for expanded clones.

V	size	J	D	DNA	CDR3
TRBV19	-	TRBJ1-5	-	TGTGCCAGTAGTATAGAATTCACAGGGAGCAATCAGCCCCAGCATTTT	CASSIEFTGSNQPQHF
TRBV27	once	TRBJ2-5	-	TGTGCCAGCCAAGGAAGACAGCAAGAGACCCAGTACTTC	CASQGRQQETQYF
TRBV10-3	-	TRBJ1-1	TRBD1	TGTGCCATCAGTGCGTACGGGACAGGGGTTAACACTGAAGCTTTCTTT	CAISAYGTGVNTEAFF
TRBV5-4	once	TRBJ1-6	-	TGTGCCAGCAGCTTACGGCCGGAACCTTCTAATTCACCCCTCCACTTT	CASSLRPEPSNSPLHF
TRBV20-1	once	TRBJ2-7	-	TGCAGTGCTAGAGTGAGGTACGAGCAGTACTTC	CSARVRYEQYF
TRBV19	-	TRBJ2-3	-	TGTGCCAGTAGTGGACTTCAAAGCACAGATACGCAGTATTTT	CASSGLQSTDTQYF
TRBV20-1	-	TRBJ1-1	-	TGCAGTGCGTCCTATTGTCCCCGGGACGGTGAAGCTTTCTTT	CSASYCPRDGEAFF
TRBV5-1	-	TRBJ1-4	TRBD1	TGCGCCAGCAAGAAGACAGGGTCGGATGAAAAACTGTTTTTT	CASKKTGSDEKLFF
TRBV25-1	-	TRBJ2-3	-	TGTGCCAGCAGTGAAGGTTCCCGGGATACGCAGTATTTT	CASSEGSRDTQYF
TRBV28	-	TRBJ2-1	TRBD2	TGTGCCACCGTGACTAGCGGGAGCCACAATGAGCAGTTCTTC	CATVTSGSHNEQFF
TRBV4-1	-	TRBJ2-3	TRBD1	TGCGCCAGCAGCCAAGACGGGACAGGGGTCCCGATCACAGATACGCAGTATTTT	CASSQDGTGVPITDTQYF
TRBV6-5	few	TRBJ2-7	-	TGTGCCAGCAGGAGGAGCTCCTACGAGCAGTACTTC	CASRRSSYEQYF
TRBV13	-	TRBJ1-4	-	TGTGCCAGCACGCGGACAGTTCCATCCGAAAAACTGTTTTTT	CASTRTVPSEKLFF
TRBV5-1	-	TRBJ1-4	-	TGCGCCAGCAGCCCCTGGACAGCAAATGAAAAACTGTTTTTT	CASSPWTANEKLFF
TRBV5-1	-	TRBJ2-3	TRBD2	TGCGCCAGCAGACCGTTCCTTTCGACGGGAGGGCCGGGAGATACGCAGTATTTT	CASRPFLSTGGPGDTQYF
TRBV27	-	TRBJ2-3	TRBD1	TGTGCCAGCAGTATAAGACAGGGGGGCGATACGCAGTATTTT	CASSIRQGGDTQYF
TRBV29-1	-	TRBJ1-2	TRBD1	TGCAGCGTGCGACAGGGGACCTATGGCTACACCTTC	CSVRQGTYGYTF
TRBV28	-	TRBJ2-5	-	TGTGCCAGCAGTATTCAGGGGGGCGAGACCCAGTACTTC	CASSIQGGETQYF
TRBV20-1	-	TRBJ1-1	-	TGCAGTGCTCCAGACGTTAGGGGCACTGAAGCTTTCTTT	CSAPDVRGTEAFF
TRBV5-1	-	TRBJ1-2	-	TGCGCCAGCAGCTATAGGACTGCCAGAGAGGATGGCTACACCTTC	CASSYRTAREDGYTF
TRBV7-3	-	TRBJ2-1	TRBD2	TGTGCCAGCAGCCCAAAGACTAGCTCCGACCCCAATGAGCAGTTCTTC	CASSPKTSSDPNEQFF
TRBV28	-	TRBJ2-4	TRBD2	TGTGCCACCAATTGGCTAGCGGGAGCCAAAAACATTCAGTACTTC	CATNWLAGAKNIQYF
TRBV4-1	-	TRBJ2-7	TRBD1	TGCGCCAGCAGCCCAGTGCCCGGGACAGGGTGGCACGAGCAGTACTTC	CASSPVPGTGWHEQYF
TRBV5-1	-	TRBJ2-7	TRBD2	TGCGCCAGCAGCCGAGACAGGGAACTAGCGGGGAGCTCCTACGAGCAGTACTTC	CASSRDRELAGSSYEQYF
TRBV19	once	TRBJ2-3	-	TGTGCCAGTAGTAAAGACAAGATCGACACAGATACGCAGTATTTT	CASSKDKIDTDTQYF
TRBV4-2	-	TRBJ2-2	-	TGTGCCAGCAGCCAACCCGACTCGGACACCGGGGAGCTGTTTTTT	CASSQPDSDTGELFF
TRBV6-2/TRBV6-3	-	TRBJ2-5	-	TGTGCCACCGAGAGAGAGACCCAGTACTTC	CATERETQYF
TRBV24-1	once	TRBJ1-1	TRBD1	TGTGCCACCAGTGATTCGACCCGGGACAGCACTGAAGCTTTCTTT	CATSDSTRDSTEAFF
TRBV6-4	-	TRBJ2-3	TRBD2	TGTGCCAGCAGCCGTTCTAGCGGGAAGGGAACAGATACGCAGTATTTT	CASSRSSGKGTDTQYF
TRBV6-1	-	TRBJ1-6	-	TGTGCCAGCAGTGAAGAGGCGAATTCACCCCTCCACTTT	CASSEEANSPLHF
TRBV7-9	once	TRBJ2-5	TRBD2	TGTGCCAGCAGCAGGGGACTAGCGGGAGGGAAAGAGACCCAGTACTTC	CASSRGLAGGKETQYF
TRBV5-1	few	TRBJ1-4	-	TGCGCCAGCAGCTTGGTCGGGGCAACTAATGAAAAACTGTTTTTT	CASSLVGATNEKLFF
TRBV12-3/TRBV12-4	few	TRBJ1-2	-	TGTGCCAGCAGTTTTGATGGTTTTAGGAGCTACACCTTC	CASSFDGFRSYTF
TRBV30	-	TRBJ2-1	-	TGTGCCTCGAGTGGGGCCGGATACAATGAGCAGTTCTTC	CASSGAGYNEQFF
TRBV30	-	TRBJ1-1	-	TGTGCCTGGACTCACACTTGGGACACTGAAGCTTTCTTT	CAWTHTWDTEAFF
TRBV5-6	-	TRBJ2-2	TRBD1	TGTGCCAGCAGCTTGGGGGACAGGGACACCGGGGAGCTGTTTTTT	CASSLGDRDTGELFF
TRBV10-1	-	TRBJ2-5	-	TGCGCCAGCAGTGAGGGTAGGGGGGAGACCCAGTACTTC	CASSEGRGETQYF
TRBV6-1	-	TRBJ1-1	TRBD1	TGTGCCAGCAGCCCGACAGGGTTCTTCGCTAACACTGAAGCTTTCTTT	CASSPTGFFANTEAFF
TRBV6-1	few	TRBJ1-5	-	TGTGCCAGCACGCTCAAAAGGGAGCCCCAGCATTTT	CASTLKREPQHF
TRBV5-4	-	TRBJ2-3	TRBD1	TGTGCCAGCAGCTCACCCGGGGGACAGGGGTCAGATACGCAGTATTTT	CASSSPGGQGSDTQYF
TRBV19	-	TRBJ1-1	TRBD1	TGTGCCAGTAGCCAGGACAGGGGCGACACTGAAGCTTTCTTT	CASSQDRGDTEAFF
TRBV18	once	TRBJ2-1	TRBD2	TGTGCCAGCTCACCACGTGGACTAGCGGGAGGTCATGAGCAGTTCTTC	CASSPRGLAGGHEQFF
TRBV7-9	-	TRBJ1-5	-	TGTGCCAGCAGGGAAGGAAGCAATCAGCCCCAGCATTTT	CASREGSNQPQHF
TRBV20-1	-	TRBJ2-1	TRBD1	TGCAGTGCCCTGGGACAGGTCTACAATGAGCAGTTCTTC	CSALGQVYNEQFF